This T cell receptor beta chain was recorded in a study of blood T cell repertoires in COVID-19 (dated by TCRdb to 2018 to 2021). Describing the broader study: Samples from collaborators originated in the United States, Italy and Spain and spanned both the acute and convalescent phases of COVID-19. The prospective study material was composed of cDNA or gDNA derived from T cells, B-cell-depleted T cells, or PBMCs. The dataset comprised deeply sampled blood TCRbeta repertoires from subjects exposed to, actively infected with, or recovered from COVID-19. The repertoires were made available in a free public database intended to serve as a resource for research on the immune response to SARS-CoV-2. The samples were drawn from two sources: the first 160 participants of the ongoing ImmuneRACE study, and fewer than 1,500 subjects contributed by 6 global collaborators. Nearly every sample came with metadata listing a de-identified subject ID, COVID-19 status, age in years and sex. Where available, HLA class I and class II types were obtained from metadata supplied by the sample provider rather than from assay-based typing.

TCRbeta CDR3 regions were amplified from genomic DNA by means of the immunoSEQ Assay, a bias-controlled multiplex PCR. In the original analysis: The number of nucleated cells in each sample was estimated from the amplification of reference gene primers within the assay. To quantify the absolute abundance of each unique TCRbeta CDR3 rearrangement, sequence reads were collapsed and filtered. For each sample, productive Simpson clonality was calculated by taking the square root of Simpson's diversity index across productive rearrangements. TCRdb retrieved this table from immuneACCESS and kept in-frame rearrangements only. Not all clones are present; in checked studies, unresolved V genes account for under half, and no reason is known for the remainder. V, J and clone size reflect that table, while D and trimming were determined from the DNA. In this sample the table shows about 65,000 clones, over 85% of which occur a single time. Roughly 3% of the sample is in the top ten clones.

With regard to this clone: Its antigen is still unknown. Base qualities are not at hand, and no much larger clone is one base apart.

Collaborating institutions collected whole blood in K2EDTA tubes following their own protocols. For TCRbeta analysis, collaborators shipped samples in one of three forms: frozen whole blood, isolated PBMCs, or DNA extracted from either of those sample types. Broader findings and caveats from the paper: Clinical and demographic metadata were provided uncurated, with the amount varying by source and participant.

CDR1 and CDR2 (MNHEY, SVGEGT) derive from the germline V gene. The CDR3 holds 16 amino acids from the cysteine to the phenylalanine. Just CDR3 DNA is preserved here, 48 bases in frame from base 1. The junction shows trimming of 5 bases on V and 4 bases on J, and the gene matches do not reach 8 bases of it. The sequence was collected from a man between 65 and 85 years old with active COVID-19. The specimen was peripheral blood. Recombination linked TRBV6-2 or TRBV6-3 to TRBJ2-3; TRBD2 agrees with 11 junctional bases. The DNA sequence follows: TGTGCCAGCAGTCTACTTTTAGCGGGGGGGGCAGATACGCAGTATTTT. Its amino acids are CASSLLLAGGADTQYF.